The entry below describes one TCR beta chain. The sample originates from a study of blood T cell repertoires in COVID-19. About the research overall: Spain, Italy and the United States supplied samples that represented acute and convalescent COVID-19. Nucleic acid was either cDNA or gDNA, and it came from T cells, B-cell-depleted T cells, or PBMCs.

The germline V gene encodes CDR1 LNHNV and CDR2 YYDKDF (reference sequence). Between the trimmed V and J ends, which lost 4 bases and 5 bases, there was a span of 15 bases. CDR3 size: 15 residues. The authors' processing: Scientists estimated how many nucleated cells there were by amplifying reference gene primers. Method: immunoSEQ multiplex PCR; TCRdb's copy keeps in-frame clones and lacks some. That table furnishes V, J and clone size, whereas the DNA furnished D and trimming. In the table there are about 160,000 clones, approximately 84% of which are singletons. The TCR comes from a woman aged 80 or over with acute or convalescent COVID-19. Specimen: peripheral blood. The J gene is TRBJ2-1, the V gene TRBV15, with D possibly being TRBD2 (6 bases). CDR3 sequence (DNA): TGTGCCACCAGCATATTAGCGGATCAAAACAATGAGCAGTTCTTC. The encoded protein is CATSILADQNNEQFF.